The rows below give T cell receptor beta chains drawn from one sample of a study of cytotoxic CD8 clonotypes in ibrutinib-treated CLL. Sequenced by immunoSEQ multiplex PCR; TCRdb stores in-frame clones only, minus some. This table has almost 250,000 clones, 60% to 75% appearing once. The specimen was PBMCs, collected after 24 months of ibrutinib treatment. These receptors were collected from a human donor with chronic lymphocytic leukemia. CDR3s include the opening cysteine and the closing phenylalanine or tryptophan. The D gene is left open where the match is weak. Size values are once, few and many counts, or a class for expanded clones, and some rows have none.

D gene: NA
V gene: TRBV29-1
CDR3 length: 12
clone size: NA
J gene: TRBJ1-2
CDR3 protein: CSVEGRHSGYTF
CDR3 DNA: TGCAGCGTTGAAGGACGGCATAGTGGCTACACCTTC

D gene: TRBD2
V gene: TRBV29-1
CDR3 length: 15
clone size: NA
J gene: TRBJ2-7
CDR3 protein: CSAAPWGGSTDEQYF
CDR3 DNA: TGCAGCGCCGCCCCTTGGGGCGGGAGTACCGACGAGCAGTACTTC

D gene: NA
V gene: TRBV30
CDR3 length: 13
clone size: NA
J gene: TRBJ1-2
CDR3 protein: CAWAGGQFYGYTF
CDR3 DNA: TGTGCCTGGGCCGGAGGACAGTTCTATGGCTACACCTTC

D gene: TRBD1
V gene: TRBV18
CDR3 length: 13
clone size: few
J gene: TRBJ2-7
CDR3 protein: CASTTGAPVEQYF
CDR3 DNA: TGTGCCAGCACGACAGGGGCCCCCGTCGAGCAGTACTTC

D gene: NA
V gene: TRBV7-9
CDR3 length: 16
clone size: NA
J gene: TRBJ1-2
CDR3 protein: CASSSQGTRTNYGYTF
CDR3 DNA: TGTGCCAGCAGCTCCCAGGGAACTCGGACAAACTATGGCTACACCTTC

D gene: TRBD1
V gene: TRBV29-1
CDR3 length: 15
clone size: NA
J gene: TRBJ1-2
CDR3 protein: CSVDTSRGQGHGYTF
CDR3 DNA: TGCAGCGTAGATACCAGCCGGGGACAGGGCCATGGCTACACCTTC

D gene: NA
V gene: TRBV6-1
CDR3 length: 13
clone size: NA
J gene: TRBJ2-7
CDR3 protein: CAGRKGPIYEQYF
CDR3 DNA: TGTGCCGGTCGTAAAGGGCCGATCTACGAGCAGTACTTC

D gene: NA
V gene: TRBV10-3
CDR3 length: 15
clone size: NA
J gene: TRBJ2-5
CDR3 protein: CAISESWKGRETQYF
CDR3 DNA: TGTGCCATCAGTGAGTCGTGGAAGGGTCGAGAGACCCAGTACTTC

D gene: NA
V gene: TRBV7-9
CDR3 length: 15
clone size: NA
J gene: TRBJ2-7
CDR3 protein: CASSPADFSYYEQYF
CDR3 DNA: TGTGCCAGCAGCCCAGCAGACTTCAGTTACTACGAGCAGTACTTC

D gene: TRBD1
V gene: TRBV2
CDR3 length: 11
clone size: few
J gene: TRBJ1-4
CDR3 protein: CACGQDEKLFF
CDR3 DNA: TGTGCCTGCGGACAGGATGAAAAACTGTTTTTT

D gene: TRBD2
V gene: TRBV7-3
CDR3 length: 14
clone size: NA
J gene: TRBJ2-1
CDR3 protein: CASSFGLAGGEQFF
CDR3 DNA: TGTGCCAGCAGCTTTGGACTAGCGGGAGGAGAGCAGTTCTTC

D gene: NA
V gene: TRBV19
CDR3 length: 15
clone size: NA
J gene: TRBJ2-7
CDR3 protein: CASSPPRGPPYEQYF
CDR3 DNA: TGTGCCAGTAGTCCCCCTCGGGGTCCCCCCTACGAGCAGTACTTC

D gene: NA
V gene: TRBV25-1
CDR3 length: 14
clone size: NA
J gene: TRBJ1-5
CDR3 protein: CASSHQGVSQPQHF
CDR3 DNA: TGTGCCAGCAGCCATCAGGGTGTCAGTCAGCCCCAGCATTTT

D gene: TRBD1
V gene: TRBV5-1
CDR3 length: 16
clone size: once
J gene: TRBJ2-3
CDR3 protein: CASSQDRETGTDTQYF
CDR3 DNA: TGCGCCAGCAGCCAGGACAGGGAAACAGGCACAGATACGCAGTATTTT

D gene: NA
V gene: TRBV9
CDR3 length: 17
clone size: NA
J gene: TRBJ2-6
CDR3 protein: CASSSGLQGSGANVLTF
CDR3 DNA: TGTGCCAGCAGCTCCGGGCTCCAAGGTTCTGGGGCCAACGTCCTGACTTTC

D gene: TRBD2
V gene: TRBV27
CDR3 length: 18
clone size: NA
J gene: TRBJ2-7
CDR3 protein: CASFGPGLAGGRGYEQYF
CDR3 DNA: TGTGCCAGTTTTGGGCCGGGACTAGCGGGAGGTCGGGGATACGAGCAGTACTTC

D gene: NA
V gene: TRBV29-1
CDR3 length: 13
clone size: NA
J gene: TRBJ1-4
CDR3 protein: CSVGGSHNEKLFF
CDR3 DNA: TGCAGCGTGGGAGGATCCCATAATGAAAAACTGTTTTTT

D gene: NA
V gene: TRBV28
CDR3 length: 15
clone size: NA
J gene: TRBJ2-3
CDR3 protein: CASSLYRYGTDTQYF
CDR3 DNA: TGTGCCAGCAGTTTATACAGGTACGGGACAGATACGCAGTATTTT

D gene: NA
V gene: TRBV20-1
CDR3 length: 9
clone size: NA
J gene: TRBJ2-5
CDR3 protein: CSARETQYF
CDR3 DNA: TGCAGTGCTCGGGAGACCCAGTACTTC

D gene: TRBD1
V gene: TRBV5-1
CDR3 length: 15
clone size: NA
J gene: TRBJ2-1
CDR3 protein: CASSLETGAYNEQFF
CDR3 DNA: TGCGCCAGCAGCTTGGAGACAGGGGCCTACAATGAGCAGTTCTTC

D gene: NA
V gene: TRBV28
CDR3 length: 13
clone size: NA
J gene: TRBJ2-7
CDR3 protein: CASRLTGIGEQYF
CDR3 DNA: TGTGCCAGCAGACTTACAGGGATCGGCGAGCAGTACTTC

D gene: NA
V gene: TRBV9
CDR3 length: 14
clone size: NA
J gene: TRBJ2-5
CDR3 protein: CASSVGQVLETQYF
CDR3 DNA: TGTGCCAGCAGCGTAGGGCAGGTCTTGGAGACCCAGTACTTC

D gene: NA
V gene: TRBV6-1
CDR3 length: 13
clone size: NA
J gene: TRBJ2-7
CDR3 protein: CAITREGAYEQYF
CDR3 DNA: TGTGCCATCACTAGGGAGGGGGCGTACGAGCAGTACTTC

D gene: TRBD1
V gene: TRBV10-3
CDR3 length: 15
clone size: once
J gene: TRBJ2-2
CDR3 protein: CAISDGTANTGELFF
CDR3 DNA: TGTGCCATCAGTGATGGGACAGCGAACACCGGGGAGCTGTTTTTT

D gene: NA
V gene: TRBV7-2
CDR3 length: 14
clone size: few
J gene: TRBJ2-5
CDR3 protein: CASSLVVGAETQYF
CDR3 DNA: TGTGCCAGCAGCTTAGTAGTAGGGGCTGAGACCCAGTACTTC

D gene: NA
V gene: TRBV19
CDR3 length: 14
clone size: NA
J gene: TRBJ2-5
CDR3 protein: CASSPGLSQETQYF
CDR3 DNA: TGTGCCAGTAGTCCCGGACTTTCTCAAGAGACCCAGTACTTC

D gene: NA
V gene: TRBV6-5
CDR3 length: 13
clone size: NA
J gene: TRBJ2-1
CDR3 protein: CASSFARDGVQFF
CDR3 DNA: TGTGCCAGCAGTTTCGCACGGGACGGTGTTCAGTTCTTC

D gene: NA
V gene: TRBV7-3
CDR3 length: 11
clone size: NA
J gene: TRBJ2-7
CDR3 protein: CASSSLADPGF
CDR3 DNA: TGTGCCAGCAGCTCCCTGGCAGACCCCGGCTTC

D gene: NA
V gene: TRBV28
CDR3 length: 15
clone size: NA
J gene: TRBJ1-5
CDR3 protein: CASSLFVTGNQPQHF
CDR3 DNA: TGTGCCAGCAGTTTATTTGTGACGGGCAATCAGCCCCAGCATTTT

D gene: TRBD1
V gene: TRBV7-9
CDR3 length: 14
clone size: NA
J gene: TRBJ2-5
CDR3 protein: CASSFGTAQETQYF
CDR3 DNA: TGTGCCAGCAGCTTCGGGACAGCACAAGAGACCCAGTACTTC

D gene: TRBD2
V gene: TRBV5-4
CDR3 length: 16
clone size: NA
J gene: TRBJ2-1
CDR3 protein: CASSLGGTSGYNEQFF
CDR3 DNA: TGTGCCAGCAGCTTGGGTGGGACTAGCGGGTACAATGAGCAGTTCTTC

D gene: TRBD2
V gene: TRBV6-1
CDR3 length: 15
clone size: NA
J gene: TRBJ2-7
CDR3 protein: CASSELGGGPYEQYF
CDR3 DNA: TGTGCCAGCAGTGAACTTGGGGGAGGGCCCTACGAGCAGTACTTC

D gene: NA
V gene: TRBV2
CDR3 length: 15
clone size: NA
J gene: TRBJ2-6
CDR3 protein: CASIPLESGANVLTF
CDR3 DNA: TGTGCCAGCATCCCCCTCGAGTCTGGGGCCAACGTCCTGACTTTC

D gene: TRBD1
V gene: TRBV28
CDR3 length: 12
clone size: NA
J gene: TRBJ1-1
CDR3 protein: CASSPQGAQAFF
CDR3 DNA: TGTGCCAGCAGTCCACAGGGGGCCCAAGCTTTCTTT

D gene: TRBD2
V gene: TRBV7-9
CDR3 length: 18
clone size: NA
J gene: TRBJ2-1
CDR3 protein: CASSLLLAGPSSYNEQFF
CDR3 DNA: TGTGCCAGCAGCTTATTGCTAGCGGGACCGAGCTCCTACAATGAGCAGTTCTTC

D gene: NA
V gene: TRBV25-1
CDR3 length: 14
clone size: NA
J gene: TRBJ2-1
CDR3 protein: CASSGGLQTDEQFF
CDR3 DNA: TGTGCCAGCAGTGGGGGACTTCAGACGGATGAGCAGTTCTTC

D gene: NA
V gene: TRBV2
CDR3 length: 15
clone size: few
J gene: TRBJ2-5
CDR3 protein: CASSERGPFQETQYF
CDR3 DNA: TGTGCCAGCAGTGAGCGTGGACCCTTCCAAGAGACCCAGTACTTC

D gene: NA
V gene: TRBV11-1
CDR3 length: 14
clone size: NA
J gene: TRBJ1-4
CDR3 protein: CASSSGQPNEKLFF
CDR3 DNA: TGTGCCAGCAGTTCAGGACAGCCGAATGAAAAACTGTTTTTT

D gene: NA
V gene: TRBV4-3
CDR3 length: 16
clone size: NA
J gene: TRBJ2-7
CDR3 protein: CASSQDGQGSNYEQYF
CDR3 DNA: TGCGCCAGCAGCCAAGATGGCCAGGGCAGCAACTACGAGCAGTACTTC

D gene: NA
V gene: TRBV6-5
CDR3 length: 13
clone size: NA
J gene: TRBJ2-2
CDR3 protein: CASSYGAPGELFF
CDR3 DNA: TGTGCCAGCAGTTACGGTGCCCCCGGAGAGCTGTTTTTT

D gene: NA
V gene: TRBV4-1
CDR3 length: 16
clone size: once
J gene: TRBJ2-5
CDR3 protein: CASSQDWLGSEKTQYF
CDR3 DNA: TGCGCCAGCAGCCAAGATTGGTTGGGGAGTGAGAAGACCCAGTACTTC

D gene: TRBD2
V gene: TRBV30
CDR3 length: 13
clone size: NA
J gene: TRBJ2-5
CDR3 protein: CAQGLAGSETQYF
CDR3 DNA: TGTGCCCAGGGACTAGCGGGATCGGAGACCCAGTACTTC

D gene: TRBD2
V gene: TRBV9
CDR3 length: 15
clone size: NA
J gene: TRBJ2-7
CDR3 protein: CASSADGGRAGEQYF
CDR3 DNA: TGTGCCAGCAGCGCCGACGGGGGGAGGGCCGGCGAGCAGTACTTC

D gene: TRBD2
V gene: TRBV27
CDR3 length: 13
clone size: NA
J gene: TRBJ2-4
CDR3 protein: CASGKREGNIQYF
CDR3 DNA: TGTGCCAGCGGAAAGCGGGAAGGAAACATTCAGTACTTC

D gene: NA
V gene: TRBV6-4
CDR3 length: 13
clone size: NA
J gene: TRBJ2-2
CDR3 protein: CASRRGNTGELFF
CDR3 DNA: TGTGCCAGCAGGAGGGGGAACACCGGGGAGCTGTTTTTT

D gene: NA
V gene: TRBV5-1
CDR3 length: 16
clone size: NA
J gene: TRBJ2-1
CDR3 protein: CASSAHTGSSYNEQFF
CDR3 DNA: TGCGCCAGCAGCGCCCATACAGGGAGCTCCTACAATGAGCAGTTCTTC

D gene: TRBD1
V gene: TRBV28
CDR3 length: 12
clone size: NA
J gene: TRBJ1-2
CDR3 protein: CASSTRGLGYTF
CDR3 DNA: TGTGCCAGCAGTACCAGGGGGCTTGGCTACACCTTC

D gene: NA
V gene: TRBV28
CDR3 length: 16
clone size: NA
J gene: TRBJ1-6
CDR3 protein: CASSFGVASEDSPLHF
CDR3 DNA: TGTGCCAGCAGTTTCGGGGTTGCCTCGGAGGATTCACCCCTCCACTTT

D gene: TRBD2
V gene: TRBV2
CDR3 length: 15
clone size: NA
J gene: TRBJ2-3
CDR3 protein: CASSPTTSGFDTQYF
CDR3 DNA: TGTGCCAGCAGCCCGACGACTAGCGGGTTCGATACGCAGTATTTT

D gene: NA
V gene: TRBV27
CDR3 length: 15
clone size: NA
J gene: TRBJ1-2
CDR3 protein: CASSLAGQLSYGYTF
CDR3 DNA: TGTGCCAGCAGTTTAGCGGGGCAGTTGAGTTATGGCTACACCTTC

D gene: NA
V gene: TRBV6-6
CDR3 length: 14
clone size: NA
J gene: TRBJ1-1
CDR3 protein: CASSYDRRNTEAFF
CDR3 DNA: TGTGCCAGCAGTTACGACAGACGGAACACTGAAGCTTTCTTT

D gene: NA
V gene: TRBV6-6
CDR3 length: 13
clone size: NA
J gene: TRBJ2-7
CDR3 protein: CASSYRESYEQYF
CDR3 DNA: TGTGCCAGCAGTTACCGGGAGTCCTACGAGCAGTACTTC